This TCR beta chain originates from a study of PD-L1 blockade in urothelial cancer. Germline assignment: CDR1 KGHSH and CDR2 LQKENI. This CDR3 is built from 16 residues. The ends lost 0 bases at V and 6 bases at J; junction bases unmatched: 6. Time point here: pretreatment peripheral blood. Assay used: immunoSEQ multiplex PCR; TCRdb lists only in-frame clones, some missing. Of 45,000 or so clones detected, 75% to 85% appear once; the ten largest clones hold 1.5% to 2%. The J gene is TRBJ2-7, the V gene TRBV18, with 12 bases matching TRBD1. The sequence came from a man aged 50 or older with urothelial cancer. Source: PBMCs, taken around atezolizumab (anti-PD-L1) treatment. The CDR3 sequence is CASSPPTGTGGREQYV. The CDR3 DNA reads as TGTGCCAGCTCACCACCCACCGGGACAGGGGGCCGCGAGCAGTACGTC.